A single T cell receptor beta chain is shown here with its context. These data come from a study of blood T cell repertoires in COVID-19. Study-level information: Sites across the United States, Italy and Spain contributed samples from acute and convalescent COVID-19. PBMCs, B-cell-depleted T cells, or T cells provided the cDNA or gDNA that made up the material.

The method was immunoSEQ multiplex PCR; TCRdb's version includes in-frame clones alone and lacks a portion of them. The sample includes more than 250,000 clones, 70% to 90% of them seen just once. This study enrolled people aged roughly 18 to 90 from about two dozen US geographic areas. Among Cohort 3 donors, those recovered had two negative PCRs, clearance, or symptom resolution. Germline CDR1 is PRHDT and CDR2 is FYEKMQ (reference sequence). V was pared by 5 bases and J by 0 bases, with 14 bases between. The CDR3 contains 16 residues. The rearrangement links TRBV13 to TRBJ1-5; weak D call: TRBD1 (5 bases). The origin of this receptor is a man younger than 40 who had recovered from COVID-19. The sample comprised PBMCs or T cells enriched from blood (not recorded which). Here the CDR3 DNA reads TGTGCCAGCAGCACTAAGGGGTCCGATAGCAATCAGCCCCAGCATTTT. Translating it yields CASSTKGSDSNQPQHF.